This is a list of T cell receptor beta chains from one sample in a study of shared clonotypes between healthy human individuals. This table comes from immunoSEQ multiplex PCR, and its TCRdb copy is limited to in-frame clones, with some not included. The sample records 2.3 million or so clones, more than 80% being singletons. Sample: naive CD4+ T cells from PBMCs. The origin of the receptors is a man aged 18-30 years in good health. Some clones in this sample may be carry-over from other donors' samples. CDR3s include the opening cysteine and the closing phenylalanine or tryptophan. A D gene is named only where the DNA matches it firmly. Clone size, where shown, is once, few, many, or a class for clones that have expanded.

>-|TRBV6-6|TRBJ1-5|-
CASSYPTGNNQPQHF
TGTGCCAGCAGTTATCCGACAGGAAACAATCAGCCCCAGCATTTT
>-|TRBV4-2|TRBJ1-1|TRBD1
CASSQRTGVEAFF
TGTGCCAGCAGCCAACGGACAGGGGTTGAGGCTTTCTTT
>-|TRBV5-6|TRBJ2-1|TRBD2
CASTGIGTSLEQFF
TGTGCCAGCACGGGAATCGGGACTAGCCTGGAGCAGTTCTTC
>-|TRBV9|TRBJ2-1|TRBD1
CASSALGTGDNEQFF
TGTGCCAGCAGCGCCCTAGGGACAGGGGATAATGAGCAGTTCTTC
>-|TRBV4-1|TRBJ2-2|TRBD2
CASSQVGSGRGTGELFF
TGCGCCAGCAGCCAAGTGGGTAGCGGGAGAGGCACCGGGGAGCTGTTTTTT
>-|TRBV6-1|TRBJ1-1|-
CASSHIGTEAFF
TGTGCCAGCAGTCACATCGGAACTGAAGCTTTCTTT
>-|TRBV28|TRBJ2-7|TRBD2
CASSLTSGRASYEQYF
TGTGCCAGCAGCCTGACTAGCGGGAGGGCCTCCTACGAGCAGTACTTC
>-|TRBV29-1|TRBJ1-5|-
CSVEVRGTNQPQHF
TGCAGCGTTGAAGTCCGCGGGACGAATCAGCCCCAGCATTTT
>-|TRBV5-6|TRBJ1-4|-
CASSFVRDWGEKLFF
TGTGCCAGCAGCTTCGTCCGGGACTGGGGTGAAAAACTGTTTTTT
>-|TRBV2|TRBJ2-2|-
CASSEAWNTGELFF
TGTGCCAGCAGTGAAGCGTGGAACACCGGGGAGCTGTTTTTT
>once|TRBV9|TRBJ2-1|-
CASSVFSSPMTYNEQFF
TGTGCCAGCAGCGTATTTTCTAGCCCAATGACCTACAATGAGCAGTTCTTC
>-|TRBV5-1|TRBJ2-5|-
CASSGDWGQETQYF
TGCGCCAGCAGCGGCGACTGGGGACAAGAGACCCAGTACTTC
>-|TRBV9|TRBJ1-2|-
CASSTRTTGKSEGYTF
TGTGCCAGCAGCACCCGCACAACTGGGAAGTCGGAGGGCTACACCTTC
>once|TRBV13|TRBJ2-5|-
CASSLRETQYF
TGTGCCAGCAGCTTAAGGGAGACCCAGTACTTC
>-|TRBV15|TRBJ1-5|-
CATSRDRAQPQHF
TGTGCCACCAGCAGAGATCGGGCCCAGCCCCAGCATTTT
>-|TRBV5-6|TRBJ2-7|TRBD2
CASSTGTSGRGDPYF
TGTGCCAGCAGCACCGGGACTAGCGGGAGGGGTGATCCGTACTTC
>-|TRBV28|TRBJ2-2|-
CASSKTQGSTGELFF
TGTGCCAGCAGTAAAACACAGGGAAGCACCGGGGAGCTGTTTTTT
>-|TRBV30|TRBJ2-1|TRBD2
CAWSLLAGGGEAGRNEQFF
TGTGCCTGGAGTCTCCTAGCTGGTGGGGGTGAGGCCGGGAGGAATGAGCAGTTCTTC
>-|TRBV9|TRBJ2-1|TRBD2
CASSVRAGGSYNEQFF
TGTGCCAGCAGCGTCCGGGCGGGAGGGTCTTACAATGAGCAGTTCTTC
>-|TRBV25-1|TRBJ1-6|TRBD1
CASSGNRGIWVSPLHF
TGTGCCAGCAGTGGTAACAGGGGTATTTGGGTTTCACCCCTCCACTTT
>-|TRBV7-3|TRBJ2-7|-
CASSLSVGVGEQYF
TGTGCCAGCAGCTTAAGCGTGGGTGTAGGCGAGCAGTACTTC
>-|TRBV2|TRBJ2-1|-
CASTGGGPRLYEQFF
TGTGCCAGCACCGGCGGAGGACCTAGGCTCTATGAGCAGTTCTTC
>-|TRBV2|TRBJ1-2|TRBD1
CASSADRGLDGYTF
TGTGCCAGCAGCGCGGACAGGGGGCTGGATGGCTACACCTTC
>-|TRBV5-1|TRBJ1-5|TRBD1
CASSPGQPAYSNQPQHF
TGCGCCAGCAGCCCGGGACAGCCCGCTTATAGCAATCAGCCCCAGCATTTT
>-|TRBV27|TRBJ1-2|-
CASSYRVGNGYTF
TGTGCCAGCAGTTACAGGGTTGGTAATGGCTACACCTTC
>few|TRBV5-1|TRBJ1-1|-
CASSLQGSTEAFF
TGCGCCAGCAGCTTGCAGGGATCCACTGAAGCTTTCTTT
>-|TRBV7-2|TRBJ1-1|-
CASSLFLSEAFF
TGTGCCAGCAGCTTATTCTTGTCTGAAGCTTTCTTT
>-|TRBV7-8|TRBJ2-5|TRBD2
CASSFLAEVQETQYF
TGTGCCAGCAGCTTCCTAGCGGAGGTCCAAGAGACCCAGTACTTC
>once|TRBV11-2|TRBJ2-1|TRBD2
CASSSRTSGSSDEQFF
TGTGCCAGCAGCTCAAGGACTAGCGGGAGTTCGGATGAGCAGTTCTTC
>-|TRBV25-1|TRBJ2-1|-
CASASAAAASDEQFF
TGTGCCAGCGCATCCGCCGCGGCAGCCTCGGATGAGCAGTTCTTC
>-|TRBV5-5|TRBJ2-7|-
CASSLGQTRSYEQYF
TGTGCCAGCAGCTTGGGACAGACCCGCTCCTACGAGCAGTACTTC
>-|TRBV7-3|TRBJ2-5|-
CASSYDGGETQYF
TGTGCCAGCAGTTATGATGGGGGAGAGACCCAGTACTTC
>-|TRBV7-3|TRBJ2-1|TRBD1
CASSLGQGPSYNEQFF
TGTGCCAGCAGTTTGGGACAGGGGCCCTCCTACAATGAGCAGTTCTTC
>-|TRBV11-1|TRBJ1-1|TRBD1
CASSLGQGWSTEAFF
TGTGCCAGCAGCTTAGGACAGGGGTGGAGCACTGAAGCTTTCTTT
>-|TRBV7-8|TRBJ1-5|TRBD1
CASSSDRVGQPQHF
TGTGCCAGCAGCTCGGACAGGGTGGGACAGCCCCAGCATTTT
>-|TRBV27|TRBJ2-7|TRBD1
CASSLYVRGPGQGLRNEQYF
TGTGCCAGCAGTTTATATGTACGAGGTCCGGGACAGGGGTTGAGGAACGAGCAGTACTTC
>-|TRBV7-2|TRBJ2-6|-
CASSRASRDGANVLTF
TGTGCCAGCAGCCGAGCCTCTAGGGATGGGGCCAACGTCCTGACTTTC
>-|TRBV7-9|TRBJ1-3|-
CASSFRGAGNTIYF
TGTGCCAGCAGCTTTCGAGGGGCTGGAAACACCATATATTTT
>-|TRBV30|TRBJ1-2|-
CAWSAGPTGYTF
TGTGCCTGGAGTGCAGGGCCGACTGGCTACACCTTC
>-|TRBV9|TRBJ2-5|TRBD2
CASSLASGRARTQYF
TGTGCCAGCAGCCTCGCGAGCGGGAGGGCCCGGACCCAGTACTTC
>-|TRBV9|TRBJ2-7|TRBD2
CASSVRSGRAHYEQYF
TGTGCCAGCAGCGTACGAAGCGGGAGGGCTCACTACGAGCAGTACTTC
>-|TRBV18|TRBJ2-7|-
CASSPPSGGNYEQYF
TGTGCCAGCTCACCACCGTCCGGGGGCAACTACGAGCAGTACTTC
>-|TRBV27|TRBJ2-5|-
CASSRYYLARETQYF
TGTGCCAGCAGTCGATATTACCTCGCTCGAGAGACCCAGTACTTC
>-|TRBV2|TRBJ2-7|-
CASRARRTPYEQYF
TGTGCCAGCAGGGCACGCAGGACCCCCTACGAGCAGTACTTC
>-|TRBV5-1|TRBJ2-5|-
CASSVQGKQETQYF
TGCGCCAGCAGCGTGCAGGGAAAGCAAGAGACCCAGTACTTC
>-|TRBV30|TRBJ2-6|-
CAWILRGFGANVLTF
TGTGCCTGGATCCTACGGGGCTTTGGGGCCAACGTCCTGACTTTC
>-|TRBV7-2|TRBJ2-1|-
CASSGGGASRSYNEQFF
TGTGCCAGCAGCGGAGGGGGCGCGTCCCGCTCCTACAATGAGCAGTTCTTC
>-|TRBV30|TRBJ1-5|-
CAWSQRGISNQPQHF
TGTGCCTGGAGCCAACGTGGGATAAGCAATCAGCCCCAGCATTTT
>-|TRBV9|TRBJ1-3|-
CASSGRQSSGNTIYF
TGTGCCAGCAGCGGGAGACAGAGCTCTGGAAACACCATATATTTT
>-|TRBV6-1|TRBJ2-5|-
CASRRSTLETQYF
TGTGCCAGCAGAAGAAGCACTTTAGAGACCCAGTACTTC
>-|TRBV7-9|TRBJ2-7|-
CASSLASGLANEQYF
TGTGCCAGCAGCTTAGCTAGCGGCCTTGCCAACGAGCAGTACTTC
>-|TRBV10-3|TRBJ2-1|-
CAISERGGGSNEQFF
TGTGCCATCAGTGAGAGGGGGGGTGGTTCCAATGAGCAGTTCTTC
>once|TRBV10-3|TRBJ2-5|TRBD2
CAISTTSGRVKGETQYF
TGTGCCATCAGCACGACTAGCGGGAGGGTAAAAGGAGAGACCCAGTACTTC
>-|TRBV7-9|TRBJ2-5|TRBD1
CASSSLQGPKETQYF
TGTGCCAGCAGCTCCCTACAGGGGCCTAAAGAGACCCAGTACTTC